This is a list of T cell receptor beta chains from one sample in a study of blood T cells in healthy people across ages. TCRdb analysed the 5' RACE reads with MiXCR anew, one entry per CDR3 protein. This repertoire shows 650,000 to 1,000,000 distinct CDR3 sequences, approximately 35% found once; its top ten account for 10% to 15%. Sequencing input: blood. The receptor source for this set is a man between 18 and 35 years old in good health. Both conserved end residues are part of each CDR3.

>TRBV6-5|TRBJ2-1
CASSYSPSYNEQFF
>TRBV4-1|TRBJ1-1
CASSSPLWTGVNTEAFF
>TRBV12-3/TRBV12-4|TRBJ1-4
CACTLRPGTNEKLFF
>TRBV27|TRBJ2-5
CASSLSDQETQYF
>TRBV25-1|TRBJ2-3
CASSESRASGTDTQYF
>TRBV6-2/TRBV6-3|TRBJ2-7
CASSYSRTYEQYF
>TRBV7-3|TRBJ2-1
CASSPAGGHNEQFF
>TRBV7-3|TRBJ2-3
CASSSIAGRTDTQYF
>TRBV5-6|TRBJ2-3
CASSGNREDTQYF
>TRBV2|TRBJ1-3
CASSPESSGNTIYF
>TRBV6-5|TRBJ2-1
CASSYGGGDSSSYNEQFF